This T cell receptor (beta chain) is drawn from a study of blood T cell repertoires in COVID-19. As originally analysed: From reference gene primer amplification, estimates of nucleated cell counts were derived. Sequenced by immunoSEQ multiplex PCR; TCRdb stores in-frame clones only, minus some. V, J and clone size are taken as reported in that table, and D and trimming were inferred from the DNA itself. There are more than 200,000 clones in the sample; about 91% occur only once, and roughly 6% lies in the top ten. Seattle-derived patients entered the study during active infection and were followed longitudinally. In germline, CDR1 is SNHLY, CDR2 FYNNEI. The CDR3 covers 12 residues. Trimming removed 2 bases from V and 3 bases from J, with 2 bases in between.

This sequence originates from a woman aged 30 to 39 with COVID-19, enrolled during active disease. Sequences were obtained from peripheral blood. The gene calls are TRBV2 and TRBJ1-3; D call uncertain. As DNA, the CDR3 is TGTGCCAGCAGTGAACTTGGAAACACCATATATTTT. As protein: CASSELGNTIYF. Complete variable domain (other parts from reference TRBV2 and TRBJ1-3): EPEVTQTPSHQVTQMGQEVILRCVPISNHLYFYWYRQILGQKVEFLVSFYNNEISEKSEIFDDQFSVERPDGSNFTLKIRSTKLEDSAMYFCASSELGNTIYFGEGSWLTVV.